The 8 T cell receptor beta chains below were found in one sample sequenced in a study of blood T cell repertoires in COVID-19. Data came from immunoSEQ multiplex PCR; TCRdb stores just in-frame clones and leaves some out. Of around 230,000 clones listed, roughly 85% are singletons. The specimen was peripheral blood. Every receptor here comes from a young man who had recovered from COVID-19.

This chain joins TRBV2 and TRBJ2-5; 10 positions match TRBD1. CDR1 and CDR2 (germline): SNHLY, FYNNEI. The CDR3 contains 12 residues. V was clipped by 7 bases and J by 10 bases; unmatched bases: 6. For the CDR3, the DNA is TGTGCCAGCAATGGGGGACAGGGGAACCAGTACTTC. Amino acids: CASNGGQGNQYF.

The chain employs TRBV2 and TRBJ1-2; D ambiguous. V gave up 6 bases and J gave up 3 bases, with 14 bases separating them. This CDR3 is 14 amino acids long. Germline assignment: CDR1 SNHLY and CDR2 FYNNEI. In DNA form, the CDR3 reads TGTGCCAGCAGGTCATGGGCCAGTCACTATGGCTACACCTTC. Translation: CASRSWASHYGYTF.

The gene calls are TRBV19 and TRBJ1-4; D perhaps matches TRBD1 (5 bases). Trimming took 4 bases from V and 8 from J, leaving 17 bases between them. Per germline, CDR1 LNHDA and CDR2 SQIVND (reference sequence). This CDR3 comprises 15 residues. For the CDR3, the DNA is TGTGCCAGTAGTACCACCCCGAGGGGAGGCGAAAAACTGTTTTTT. Translating it yields CASSTTPRGGEKLFF.

The chain has TRBV30 and TRBJ2-1; 9 nucleotides align to TRBD1. Per germline, CDR1 GTSNPN and CDR2 SVGIG (reference sequence). The ends lost 3 bases at V and 9 bases at J; junction bases unmatched: 15. This CDR3 has 16 amino acids. DNA for the CDR3: TGTGCCTGGAGCGGCTCAACGGGACAGGGCTCTCTTGAGCAGTTCTTC. It encodes CAWSGSTGQGSLEQFF.

The gene calls are TRBV6-1 and TRBJ2-7; D may be TRBD1 (6 bases). From germline, CDR1 is MNHNS and CDR2 SASEGT. CDR3 size: 15 residues. Trimming cost V 1 base and J 1 base, with 11 bases left between them. CDR3 DNA sequence: TGTGCCAGCAGTGAAGAAACAGGGTCGTCCTACGAGCAGTACTTC. Protein sequence: CASSEETGSSYEQYF.

V is TRBV4-1 and J is TRBJ2-7; D may be TRBD1 (6 bases). The CDR3 spans 15 residues. Germline CDR1 is MGHRA and CDR2 is YSYEKL. V was pared by 1 base and J by 4 bases, with 14 bases between. The CDR3 sequence is CASSQAHSRGYEQYF. For the CDR3, the DNA is TGCGCCAGCAGCCAAGCCCACAGTAGGGGGTACGAGCAGTACTTC.

The chain carries TRBV6-2 or TRBV6-3 and TRBJ2-1, with D tentatively TRBD2 (5 bases). Germline CDR1 reads MNHEY; CDR2 reads SVGEGT. V was pared by 2 bases and J by 0 bases, with 20 bases between. The CDR3 spans 19 residues. The CDR3 loop reads CASSYPLKGGSGSYNEQFF. As DNA, the CDR3 is TGTGCCAGCAGTTACCCGCTCAAAGGCGGGTCCGGCTCCTACAATGAGCAGTTCTTC.

The gene calls are TRBV5-4 and TRBJ2-7; possibly TRBD2 for D (5 bases). The V gene's germline CDR1 is SGHNT and CDR2 YYREEE (reference sequence). CDR3 size: 12 residues. The V gene lost 6 bases and the J gene lost 5 bases, with 12 bases spanning the gap. The CDR3 sequence: CASTSRGDEQYF. The CDR3 DNA reads TGTGCCAGCACAAGTCGGGGTGACGAGCAGTACTTC.